This T cell receptor beta chain was found in a study of blood T cell repertoires in COVID-19. Study context: The cDNA or gDNA used as material had been derived from T cells, B-cell-depleted T cells, or PBMCs.

The CDR3 length is 14 residues. Germline loops: CDR1 MNHEY, CDR2 SMNVEV (reference sequence). V lost 5 bases and J 10 bases, leaving 15 bases between the germline ends. Produced via immunoSEQ multiplex PCR; TCRdb's table is partial and in-frame only. The table records some 400,000 clones, about 89% of them present only once. The chain is built from TRBV27 and TRBJ1-6; D ambiguous. The origin of this receptor is a woman in her 30s with COVID-19, enrolled during active disease. Sequenced material: peripheral blood. The CDR3 bases are TGTGCCAGCAGTCCACTTCTACCCGAATCACCCCTCCACTTT. Translating gives CASSPLLPESPLHF.